A selection of T cell receptor beta chains follows, all from one sample in a study of glioma-infiltrating T cells. Using its own MiXCR run on the multiplex PCR reads, TCRdb lists one record per CDR3 protein. The table shows fewer than 500,000 distinct CDR3 sequences, with around 38% occurring only once. Input material: glioma tissue, nonneoplastic brain tissue, or PBMCs (not recorded which). The receptor set was obtained from a human donor with low-grade glioma or glioblastoma, undergoing nonglioma brain surgery, or in good health (not recorded which). Each CDR3 is given with its conserved first and last residue. The order of the fields is J gene, V gene, D gene, clone size, CDR3 protein, CDR3 DNA. A D gene is named only where the DNA matches it firmly. Clone size appears in some rows only: once, few, many, or a class for an expanded clone.

TRBJ2-7 TRBV6-2/TRBV6-3 - many CASSPRDPNYEQYF TGTGCCAGCTCCCCAAGGGACCCCAACTACGAGCAGTACTTC
TRBJ2-1 TRBV7-2 TRBD2 - CASSLRRAGDPYNEQFF TGTGCCAGCAGCTTAAGACGAGCGGGAGATCCCTACAATGAGCAGTTCTTC
TRBJ2-3 TRBV6-2/TRBV6-3 - - CASEDRPRTDTQYF TGTGCCAGCGAAGACAGGCCCCGCACAGATACGCAGTATTTT
TRBJ2-7 TRBV18 - few CASSPIGGEGEQYF TGTGCCAGCTCACCGATCGGGGGTGAGGGGGAGCAGTACTTC
TRBJ1-2 TRBV29-1 TRBD1 - CSVSQGAGGYTF TGCAGCGTCTCCCAGGGGGCTGGGGGCTACACCTTC
TRBJ1-3 TRBV6-2/TRBV6-3 - many CASSYSGGNTIYF TGTGCCAGCAGTTACTCTGGCGGAAACACCATATATTTT
TRBJ2-3 TRBV27 TRBD1 - CASGKQGAGGYTDTQYF TGTGCCAGCGGTAAACAGGGGGCGGGTGGCTACACAGATACGCAGTATTTT
TRBJ2-7 TRBV4-1 - - CASSQDTTDSYEQYF TGCGCCAGCAGCCAAGATACAACAGACTCCTACGAGCAGTACTTC
TRBJ2-1 TRBV20-1 - many CSASKWGDFDNEQFF TGCAGTGCTAGTAAATGGGGAGACTTCGACAATGAGCAGTTCTTC
TRBJ2-7 TRBV10-3 - few CATAAPGYEQYF TGTGCCACCGCCGCGCCGGGCTACGAGCAGTACTTC
TRBJ2-1 TRBV27 TRBD2 - CASSFSGFSYNEQLF TGTGCCAGCAGCTTTAGCGGGTTCTCCTACAATGAGCAGCTCTTC
TRBJ2-3 TRBV7-2 TRBD2 few CASSLRLAGSPDTQYF TGTGCCAGCAGCCTCCGACTAGCGGGAAGCCCAGATACGCAGTATTTT
TRBJ2-3 TRBV27 - many CASSLSARGTDTQYF TGTGCCAGCAGTTTGAGCGCGAGGGGGACAGATACGCAGTATTTT
TRBJ2-7 TRBV3-1 - - CASSQWRGGEQYF TGTGCCAGCAGCCAATGGAGGGGCGGCGAGCAGTACTTC
TRBJ2-7 TRBV27 - - CARSYRFPSYEQYF TGTGCCAGGAGTTATCGATTCCCCTCCTACGAGCAGTACTTC
TRBJ1-4 TRBV4-2 - - CASSRGAVSATNEKLFF TGTGCCAGCAGCCGGGGGGCAGTCTCAGCAACTAATGAAAAACTGTTTTTT
TRBJ2-1 TRBV28 - - CASSQGVGGSYNEQFF TGTGCCAGCAGCCAGGGGGTTGGGGGGAGCTACAATGAGCAGTTCTTC
TRBJ2-1 TRBV15 TRBD2 - CATSSGRGGNEQFF TGTGCCACCAGCAGCGGGAGGGGGGGGAATGAGCAGTTCTTC
TRBJ1-1 TRBV27 TRBD1 many CASSLSPTGPNTEAFF TGTGCCAGCAGTCTTAGCCCGACAGGGCCGAACACTGAAGCTTTCTTT
TRBJ2-2 TRBV25-1 - few CASSGGTTGELFF TGTGCCAGCAGTGGCGGGACAACCGGGGAGCTGTTTTTT
TRBJ2-7 TRBV27 - - CASSTYGVTYEQYF TGTGCCAGCAGTACTTACGGGGTCACCTACGAGCAGTACTTC
TRBJ2-1 TRBV4-1 - few CASSQETIVDEQFF TGCGCCAGCAGCCAAGAGACTATCGTTGATGAGCAGTTCTTC
TRBJ2-2 TRBV7-9 - - CASSLLERLSNTGELFF TGTGCCAGCAGCTTATTGGAAAGGCTTTCGAACACCGGGGAGCTGTTTTTT
TRBJ2-7 TRBV28 - - CASSRPRRSYEQYF TGTGCCAGCAGCCGGCCCCGGCGATCCTACGAGCAGTACTTC
TRBJ1-2 TRBV5-5 - - CASSLERQAKDGYTF TGTGCCAGCAGCTTGGAACGCCAGGCAAAGGATGGCTACACCTTC
TRBJ2-7 TRBV7-2 TRBD2 - CASSLSGRESYEQYF TGTGCCAGCAGCTTAAGCGGGAGGGAATCCTACGAGCAGTACTTC